Below are 2 T cell receptor beta chains sequenced from a single sample in a study of post-analysis software for immune sequencing data. Study-level points and caveats: TRBV5-6, TRBV5-1 and TRBV20-1 belonged to a set of about five TRBV segments that were more frequent in patients than controls.

Unique molecular identifiers tagged the TCR beta cDNA libraries. TCRdb reanalysed the PCR reads using MiXCR and keeps one entry per CDR3 protein. The repertoire holds some 500,000 distinct CDR3 sequences, with around 40% as singletons. No cognate antigen is known for these TCRs. Specimen: blood. All receptors come from a girl under 18 with multiple sclerosis.

The chain is built from TRBV7-2 and TRBJ1-2; D might be TRBD1 (5 bases). Germline V lookup: CDR1 SGHTA, CDR2 FQGNSA. The CDR3 runs to 14 residues. V lost 0 bases and J lost 4, with 9 bases in between. CDR3 nucleotide sequence: TGTGCCAGCAGCTTAGCCCCAGACAGCTATGGCTACACCTTC. This encodes CASSLAPDSYGYTF.

The CDR3 nucleotides read TGCAGTGCTGGGGGCGGTCTGGAGCAGTACTTC. Translation: CSAGGGLEQYF. This chain connects TRBV20-1 to TRBJ2-5; D might be TRBD1 (6 bases). This CDR3 is built from 11 residues. With 5 bases removed from V and 11 bases from J, the gap between germline ends came to 15 bases. Germline V CDR1 and CDR2: DFQATT, SNEGSKA (reference sequence).